This TCR beta chain was recovered during a study of cytomegalovirus exposure and HLA in healthy donors. Study-level background: Within an early data release were around 80 million unique TCRs drawn from HLA-typed donors.

With respect to this clone: As yet, its antigen is unknown.

Study results and caveats: Later analysis revealed greater clonal expansion in HLA-associated TCR beta chains than in equally common others.

CDR3 length equals 14 residues. Trimming removed 4 bases from V and 3 bases from J, with 13 bases in between. The germline V gene has CDR1 SGHRS and CDR2 YFSETQ. Primers for the PCR totalled 60 Vbeta and 13 Jbeta. Method: immunoSEQ multiplex PCR; TCRdb's copy keeps in-frame clones and lacks some. In the table there are roughly 200,000 clones, 80% of which are singletons. Donors in the study were healthy people who gave bone marrow. V usage is TRBV5-1 and J usage is TRBJ2-5; D is perhaps TRBD1 (7 bases). The TCR was taken from a boy younger than 18 in good health and CMV-seronegative. Sequencing was done on a sample of PBMCs. DNA of the CDR3: TGCGCCAGCAGCGGAGGGACAGAAGAAGAGACCCAGTACTTC. It codes for CASSGGTEEETQYF.